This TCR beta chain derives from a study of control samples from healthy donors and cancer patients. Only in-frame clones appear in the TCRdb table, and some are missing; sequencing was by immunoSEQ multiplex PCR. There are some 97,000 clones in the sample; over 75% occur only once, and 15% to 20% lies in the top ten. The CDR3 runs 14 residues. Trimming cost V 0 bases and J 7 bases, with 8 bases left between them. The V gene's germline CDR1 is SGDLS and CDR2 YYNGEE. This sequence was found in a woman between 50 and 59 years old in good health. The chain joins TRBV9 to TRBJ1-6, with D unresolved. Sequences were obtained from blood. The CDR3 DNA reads TGTGCCAGCAGCGTAGACGGCGGCAATTCACCCCTCCACTTT. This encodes CASSVDGGNSPLHF.